These T cell receptor beta chains were read from a single sample in a study of blood T cell repertoires in COVID-19. Using immunoSEQ multiplex PCR, the repertoire was profiled, and TCRdb retains in-frame clones only, with some absent. The repertoire holds about 210,000 clones, around four fifths seen once, with under 3% in the top ten. The sequencing input was peripheral blood. The source of these receptors is a man aged 50-60 years with active or convalescent COVID-19. The CDR3 runs from the conserved cysteine through the conserved F or W. D genes are given only for firm matches. Only some rows state a clone size, as once, few, many or a class for expanded clones.

j_call v_call clone_size d_call cdr3_aa cdr3_nt
TRBJ2-3 TRBV7-2 . . CASSYRGQSTDTQYF TGTGCCAGCAGCTACAGAGGACAGAGCACAGATACGCAGTATTTT
TRBJ2-5 TRBV10-2 . TRBD2 CASSESPAGGQETQYF TGCGCCAGCAGTGAGTCTCCAGCGGGGGGCCAAGAGACCCAGTACTTC
TRBJ1-2 TRBV9 . TRBD1 CASSVVGQNYGYTF TGTGCCAGCAGCGTAGTGGGACAGAACTATGGCTACACCTTC
TRBJ1-2 TRBV6-1 . . CASGGGAGYGYTF TGTGCCAGCGGGGGCGGAGCTGGCTATGGCTACACCTTC
TRBJ1-2 TRBV29-1 once TRBD1 CSVEGTGENYGYTF TGCAGCGTTGAAGGGACAGGGGAAAACTATGGCTACACCTTC
TRBJ2-3 TRBV13 . TRBD2 CASSLGLAGGGDTQYF TGTGCCAGCAGCTTAGGCCTAGCGGGAGGAGGAGATACGCAGTATTTT
TRBJ2-7 TRBV7-2 . TRBD2 CASSLVGGISYEQYF TGTGCCAGCAGCTTAGTCGGGGGGATATCCTACGAGCAGTACTTC
TRBJ2-2 TRBV6-5 . TRBD2 CASSGLAGTGELFF TGTGCCAGCAGCGGACTAGCGGGCACCGGGGAGCTGTTTTTT
TRBJ2-7 TRBV6-4 . TRBD1 CASTGQGTYEQYF TGTGCCAGCACGGGACAGGGGACCTACGAGCAGTACTTC
TRBJ2-7 TRBV15 . TRBD1 CATSREDRAEQYF TGTGCCACCAGCAGAGAGGACAGGGCCGAGCAGTACTTC
TRBJ2-3 TRBV5-1 . TRBD2 CASSSLGTGGPGDTQYF TGCGCCAGCAGCTCCTTGGGGACGGGAGGGCCTGGAGATACGCAGTATTTT
TRBJ1-2 TRBV6-5 . TRBD1 CASSIQGSNYGYTF TGTGCCAGCAGCATACAGGGGAGCAACTATGGCTACACCTTC
TRBJ1-1 TRBV28 . . CASSLSPGNTEAFF TGTGCCAGCAGTTTGAGTCCGGGGAACACTGAAGCTTTCTTT
TRBJ1-5 TRBV7-4 . TRBD1 CASSLLRGQGSNQPQHF TGTGCCAGCAGCTTATTAAGGGGGCAGGGAAGCAATCAGCCCCAGCATTTT
TRBJ2-7 TRBV5-1 . . CASFDPGLSYEQYF TGCGCCAGCTTCGATCCAGGGCTATCCTACGAGCAGTACTTC
TRBJ1-5 TRBV2 once . CASSEFRFGQPQHF TGTGCCAGCAGTGAGTTCCGGTTCGGTCAGCCCCAGCATTTT
TRBJ1-5 TRBV30 . . CAWSVGQPIYSNQPQHF TGTGCCTGGAGTGTAGGACAGCCAATCTATAGCAATCAGCCCCAGCATTTT
TRBJ2-1 TRBV3-1/TRBV3-2 . . CASSWSSYNEQFF TGTGCCAGCAGCTGGAGTAGCTACAATGAGCAGTTCTTC
TRBJ1-5 TRBV19 . . CASSIVQGFGGNQPQHF TGTGCCAGTAGTATAGTCCAGGGGTTCGGCGGCAATCAGCCCCAGCATTTT
TRBJ2-7 TRBV27 . . CASSLRTFPTLYEQYF TGTGCCAGCAGTTTACGGACTTTTCCAACCCTCTACGAGCAGTACTTC
TRBJ2-7 TRBV5-1 . TRBD2 CASSLGTSPGYEQYF TGCGCCAGCAGCCTAGGGACTAGTCCAGGTTACGAGCAGTACTTC